This T cell receptor (beta chain) was sequenced during a study of OX40 agonist ivuxolimab in advanced cancers. This clone has just a few counts. Its specificity is unknown. General study findings and limits: The mean number of expanded clones was higher in CD8+ T cells than in CD4+. Partial responders at 0.1-3.0 mg/kg had among the lowest clonal expansion. Clonal expansion was seen in CD4+ and CD8+ blood T cells by week 6 at 0.1 to 3.0 mg/kg.

Some clones are missing from TCRdb's copy, which holds only in-frame ones; the method was immunoSEQ multiplex PCR. The data hold about 50,000 clones, with 70% to 90% observed a single time. CDR1 is GTSNPN, CDR2 SVGIG, per germline (reference sequence). V was clipped by 4 bases and J by 4 bases, with 7 bases between them. The CDR3 extends over 11 amino acids. The chain carries TRBV30 and TRBJ1-1, with D perhaps TRBD1 (5 bases). This sample comprised CD4+ or CD8+ T cells sorted from blood, obtained in a trial of the OX40 agonist ivuxolimab. This receptor was obtained from an adult with an advanced solid tumor such as melanoma, head and neck, liver or kidney cancer. CDR3 sequence (DNA): TGTGCCTGGATCGGGGGCACTGAAGCTTTCTTT. This encodes CAWIGGTEAFF.